This TCR beta chain was profiled in a study of shared clonotypes between healthy human individuals (dated by TCRdb to 2020 to 2022). Some background on the complete study: The cohort included three men and a couple of women between 18 and 49 years of age. Leukapheresis yielded between about 0.94 and 9.5 billion PBMCs per donor. For each donor, CD4 naive and CD4 memory were each run on three plates, CD8 naive on two plates, and CD8 memory on one plate. The study deeply sequenced blood TCR repertoires of five healthy adults to estimate repertoire size and the extent of clonotype sharing between individuals. Libraries were prepared and TCR repertoires were sequenced by different laboratories using diverse techniques, in order to increase sequencing depth and limit assay-specific biases. Overall study outcomes, separate from this receptor: Naive subsets generally had larger estimated clonotype richness than memory subsets did. Based on pairwise subsampling, the degree of clonotype sharing among donors was expected to be affected by sequencing depth. Approximately 5% of naive CD4, around 3.5% of naive CD8, about 2.5% of memory CD4, and about 0.4% of memory CD8 clonotypes were shared across four donors. Compared with non-shared clonotypes, the clonotypes found in all four sorted-subset donors had higher generation probabilities. Only blood was sampled, and tissue TCR repertoires likely differ from those in blood. Even with the large sequencing depth, rarefaction of the sorted-subset datasets indicated that sequencing was incomplete. The small number of donors limited the genetic and exposure-history diversity represented.

Using the deep immunoSEQ assay, TCR CDR3 regions were amplified from genomic DNA by multiplex PCR. For each cell subset, the extracted genomic DNA was distributed evenly across all wells of several immunoSEQ 96-well plates, and each plate served as one replicate. For sorted subsets, around 200 ng genomic DNA, equal to some 28,000 T cell genomes, was loaded into each replicate PCR. The purified libraries were quantified using a Qubit 3.0 fluorometer, sized with a Bioanalyzer 2100, and then quantified again using the KAPA Library Quantification kit. Each immunoSEQ 96-well plate was sequenced on its own single-read 150-cycle Illumina NextSeq 550 flow cell. The source study handled its data this way. The immunoSEQ output contained only junctional sequences without quality scores, so filtering could not match that applied to full-length reads. To assign V/J genes and CDR3, sequences were annotated using PyIR, a Python wrapper for IgBLAST v1.9, with IMGT germline references. Reads were removed for weak V/J assignments (E-value above 1e-6), missing CDR3, stop codons, out-of-frame junctions, or ambiguous translated residues. V3J clonotypes were defined as sequences sharing an identical inferred V gene, J gene, and CDR3 amino acid sequence. To compute the percentage overlap between repertoires, the number of shared unique clonotypes was divided by the size of the smaller repertoire. RTK rarefaction, the Chao1 estimator, and Recon v2.1 estimates of unobserved clonotypes were used to assess repertoire richness. Generation probabilities were computed with OLGA for all TCRbeta clonotypes obtained by the gDNA method from four donors. TCRdb took this table from immuneACCESS and kept in-frame rearrangements with V and J called. Such tables lack part of the clones; where checked against another copy, unresolved V genes explain under half of the gap, and the rest is unexplained. V and J calls and clone size are given by that table; D and trimming were obtained from the DNA. Within this sample are millions of clones, with approximately 93% of them counted one time only. The top ten hold around 0.4% of the sample.

Healthy HIV-negative adults with no recently reported acute infections or vaccinations were included as donors. All donors were Caucasian adults living in Nashville, Tennessee, USA. Magnetic negative selection was used to enrich CD4+ T cells, after which naive cells were positively selected on CD45RA and the negative fraction became the memory subset. Blood was obtained by leukapheresis, after which PBMCs were separated by Ficoll-Histopaque density gradient centrifugation and cryopreserved in liquid nitrogen vapor phase. Purity and quantity of every magnetically sorted T cell population were checked by analytical flow cytometry. From each sorted fraction, genomic DNA was isolated and quantified by UV absorbance on a Nanodrop 2000c. Of note for this clone: Which antigen it targets is not known. The input lacks base qualities; no much larger clone sits a single base away.

The germline V gene encodes CDR1 SGHNT and CDR2 YYREEE (reference sequence). From cysteine to phenylalanine, the CDR3 is 13 amino acids long. The only DNA kept is the CDR3, 39 bases in frame from the first base. A distance of 4 bases separates the germline ends of V and J, which lose 0 bases and 1 base respectively. The rearrangement joined TRBV5-4 to TRBJ1-1, with the D gene not clear enough to name. This receptor was identified in a man in his late teens or twenties in good health. Some clones in this sample may be carry-over from other donors' samples. Specimen: naive CD4+ T cells from PBMCs. This specimen's cell subset or site label, interpreted: CD45RA+ positively selected. CDR3 sequence: CASSLVWNTEAFF. The sequenced DNA is TGTGCCAGCAGCTTGGTCTGGAACACTGAAGCTTTCTTT.